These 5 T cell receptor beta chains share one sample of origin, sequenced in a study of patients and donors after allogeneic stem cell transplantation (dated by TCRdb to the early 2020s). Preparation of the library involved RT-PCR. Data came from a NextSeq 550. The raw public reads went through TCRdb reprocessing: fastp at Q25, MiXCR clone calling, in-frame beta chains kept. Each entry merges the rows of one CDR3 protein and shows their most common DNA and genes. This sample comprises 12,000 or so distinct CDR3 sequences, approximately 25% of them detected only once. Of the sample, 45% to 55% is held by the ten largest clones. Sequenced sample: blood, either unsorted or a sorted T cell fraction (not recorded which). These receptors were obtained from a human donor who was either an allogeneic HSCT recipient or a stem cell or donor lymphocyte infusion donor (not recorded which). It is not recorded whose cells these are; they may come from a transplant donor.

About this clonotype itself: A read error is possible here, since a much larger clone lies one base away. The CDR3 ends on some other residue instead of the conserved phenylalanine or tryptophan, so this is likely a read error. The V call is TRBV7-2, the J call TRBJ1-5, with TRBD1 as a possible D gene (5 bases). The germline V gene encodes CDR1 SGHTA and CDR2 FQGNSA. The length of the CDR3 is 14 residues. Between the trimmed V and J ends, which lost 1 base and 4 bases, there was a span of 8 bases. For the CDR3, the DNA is TGTGCCAGCAGCTTAGTGGCAGGGAATCAGCCCCAGCATTCT. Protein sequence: CASSLVAGNQPQHS.

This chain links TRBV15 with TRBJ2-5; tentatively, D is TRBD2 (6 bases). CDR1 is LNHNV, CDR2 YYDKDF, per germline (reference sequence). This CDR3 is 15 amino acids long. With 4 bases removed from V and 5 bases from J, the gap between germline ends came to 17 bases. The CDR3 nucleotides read TGTGCCACCAGCATAACGCTAGCGAGTGGGGAGACCCAGTACTTC. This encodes CATSITLASGETQYF.

The CDR3: CASSPWRGNEQFF. The CDR3 DNA reads TGTGCCAGCAGCCCCTGGAGGGGCAATGAGCAGTTCTTC. This chain joins TRBV3-1 and TRBJ2-1, with a possible D match to TRBD2 (6 bases). With 4 bases removed from V and 6 bases from J, the gap between germline ends came to 10 bases. This CDR3 has 13 residues. From germline, CDR1 is LGHDT and CDR2 YNNKEL (reference sequence).

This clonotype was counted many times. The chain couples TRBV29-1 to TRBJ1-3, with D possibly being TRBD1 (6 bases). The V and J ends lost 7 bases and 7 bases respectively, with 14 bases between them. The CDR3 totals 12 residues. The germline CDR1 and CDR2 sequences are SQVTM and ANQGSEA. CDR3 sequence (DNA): TGCAGCGCCCTGGCAGGGGAGAACACCATATATTTT. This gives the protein CSALAGENTIYF.

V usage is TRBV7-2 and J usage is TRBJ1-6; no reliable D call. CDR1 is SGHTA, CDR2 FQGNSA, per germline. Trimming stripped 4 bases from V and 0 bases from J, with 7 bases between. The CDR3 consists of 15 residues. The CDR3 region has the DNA TGTGCCAGCAGCTCCTGGGCCTCCTATAATTCACCCCTCCACTTT. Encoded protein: CASSSWASYNSPLHF.